This TCR beta chain was sequenced in a study of CD8 T cells in ankylosing spondylitis (dated by TCRdb to about 2017). Broadly, across the study: T cell receptor beta repertoires were profiled in healthy donors and ankylosing spondylitis patients so that disease-linked TCR variants could be found. In total, the full study cohort was made up of roughly 100 healthy donors and some 26 ankylosing spondylitis patients. Peripheral blood samples were taken, and synovial fluid was additionally collected from ankylosing spondylitis patients.

Synovial fluid samples were paired with blood samples taken from the same ankylosing spondylitis patients. What the study reported, not specific to this receptor: Significant enrichment of the disease-linked clones was reported in matched synovial fluid samples from ankylosing spondylitis patients. Some TCR beta motif variants had previously been reported in synovial fluid and blood of reactive arthritis patients, which suggested common disease-initiation mechanisms. A CD8+ phenotype was shown by the disease-linked clones, which were found at relatively low frequencies in peripheral blood. A TCR beta motif made up of several highly homologous amino acid variants appeared to be characteristic of blood from ankylosing spondylitis patients.

This clonotype is a singleton in its sample. Its antigen specificity is not known. Nothing much larger sits one base from this clone, and base qualities are not available. A single read is weak support. CDR1 and CDR2, per the germline V gene, are MDHEN and SYDVKM. V is shortened by 4 bases, J by 7 bases, and the region joining them spans 26 bases. From cysteine to phenylalanine, the CDR3 is 18 amino acids long. The CDR3 DNA has 54 bases and is translated from base 1. TCRdb shows the sequencer as Illumina HiSeq 2500. Quantitative 5'-RACE with molecular barcodes was the method used to prepare the TCR beta libraries. On the authors' methods: A new computational method, built on a probabilistic model of VDJ rearrangement, was used to identify disease-linked TCR variants. Using fastp at Q25 and MiXCR, TCRdb reprocessed the public reads and kept productive beta chains. When rows share a CDR3 protein, they turn into one entry using the most common DNA and genes. The V and J calls and clone size come from TCRdb's table, not from the authors' own analysis. The sample table records roughly 140,000 distinct CDR3 sequences; around 43% of these occur just once. Nearly 15% of the sample lies in the top ten.

What was sequenced was synovial fluid, either unsorted or a sorted T cell fraction (not recorded which). The V and J genes are TRBV28 and TRBJ2-1; the D assignment is uncertain and may be TRBD1 or TRBD2, with 7 bases supporting each. The TCR comes from a male donor with ankylosing spondylitis. The nucleotides read TGTGCCAGCAGTTCCCTCCTACTTACAGGGGAGGGACGGAATGAGCAGTTCTTC. This encodes CASSSLLLTGEGRNEQFF.